The 28 T cell receptor beta chains reported below all come from one sample, sequenced in a study of CD8+CD57+ T cells in acquired aplastic anemia. Researchers used genomic DNA as the template to profile TCR beta VDJ and CDR3. Via MiXCR, TCRdb re-called the reads, giving one row per CDR3 protein. The sample carries some 210,000 distinct CDR3 sequences, around 60% recorded once. The source material was sorted CD4+, CD8+, or CD8+CD57+ T cells (not recorded which) from PBMCs. These receptors all come from a human donor in good health.

This clonotype appeared a few times. The chain carries TRBV19 and TRBJ2-7, with D maybe TRBD1 (6 bases). Germline V gives CDR1 LNHDA, CDR2 SQIVND (reference sequence). The CDR3 consists of 14 residues. The ends were cut back, 6 bases at V and 0 bases at J, with 12 bases in the middle. The CDR3 DNA reads TGTGCCAGTAGGGAAACAGGGCCCTCCTACGAGCAGTACTTC. Encoded protein: CASRETGPSYEQYF.

V gene TRBV29-1 combines with J gene TRBJ1-2; D may be TRBD1 (5 bases). Trimming shortened V by 6 bases and J by 0 bases, and 14 bases separated the two germline ends. This CDR3 region has 14 residues. CDR1 is SQVTM, CDR2 ANQGSEA, per germline. The CDR3, as DNA: TGCAGCGTCCTCCAGGGAGTAGCTAACTATGGCTACACCTTC. It specifies CSVLQGVANYGYTF.

The rearrangement uses TRBV12-3 or TRBV12-4 and TRBJ1-6; no definite D call. The ends were cut back, 3 bases at V and 6 bases at J, with 3 bases in the middle. CDR3 size: 12 residues. The CDR3 sequence: CASSFTNSPLHF. DNA of the CDR3: TGTGCCAGCAGTTTCACTAATTCACCCCTCCACTTT.

The count of this clonotype is one. The chain links TRBV5-6 to TRBJ2-7, with 9 bases identical to TRBD1. V lost 1 base and J lost 5; bases outside the gene matches: 7. CDR1 SGHDT and CDR2 YYEEEE come from the germline V gene. CDR3 length: 15 residues. The CDR3 loop is CASSLKGTGKNEQYF. CDR3 nucleotide sequence: TGTGCCAGCAGCTTGAAGGGGACAGGGAAGAACGAGCAGTACTTC.

This chain links TRBV9 with TRBJ2-1; 9 bases fit TRBD2. The V segment lost 7 bases and the J segment 15 bases; nucleotides outside the gene matches: 8. Germline V gene sequence: CDR1 SGDLS, CDR2 YYNGEE. This CDR3 spans 11 amino acids. CDR3 coding DNA: TGTGCCAGCGGTTCGATGGGACTAGCGTTCTTC. This codes for CASGSMGLAFF.

The chain has TRBV10-3 and TRBJ1-2, with D unclear. Trimming took 6 bases from V and 8 from J, leaving 10 bases between them. Germline V CDR1 and CDR2: ENHRY, SYGVKD. This CDR3 comprises 11 residues. The CDR3 DNA follows: TGTGCCATCAGGACGGACGGCGGCTACACCTTC. Its translation is CAIRTDGGYTF.

The chain uses TRBV5-1 and TRBJ2-1; TRBD1 is a possible D gene (5 bases). The germline V gene has CDR1 SGHRS and CDR2 YFSETQ. V was cut by 5 bases and J by 9 bases, with 9 bases left in between. The CDR3 runs to 11 residues. The CDR3 protein is CASSMDTEQFF. CDR3 bases: TGCGCCAGCAGTATGGACACTGAGCAGTTCTTC.

The V and J genes are TRBV9 and TRBJ1-3; D gene unclear. Germline values: CDR1 SGDLS, CDR2 YYNGEE. V lost 0 bases and J 0 bases, leaving 7 bases between the germline ends. The CDR3 runs to 15 residues. The CDR3 sequence is CASSVAVFSGNTIYF. Written as DNA, the CDR3 is TGTGCCAGCAGCGTAGCGGTGTTCTCTGGAAACACCATATATTTT. The full variable domain, with the rest looked up from reference TRBV9 and TRBJ1-3, is DSGVTQTPKHLITATGQRVTLRCSPRSGDLSVYWYQQSLDQGLQFLIQYYNGEERAKGNILERFSAQQFPDLHSELNLSSLELGDSALYFCASSVAVFSGNTIYFGEGSWLTVV.

The table lists this clonotype with many counts. The rearrangement links TRBV27 to TRBJ2-7; maybe TRBD2 (6 bases). This CDR3 is built from 13 residues. V was clipped by 7 bases and J by 7 bases, with 17 bases between them. The germline gives CDR1 MNHEY, CDR2 SMNVEV (reference sequence). CDR3 nucleotide sequence: TGTGCCAGCACCCCGGGACTGGCGGGAGAGCAGTACTTC. Translating gives CASTPGLAGEQYF.

This clonotype appeared a single time. The rearrangement uses TRBV10-2 and TRBJ1-4; D is undetermined. CDR1 is WSHSY, CDR2 SAAADI, per germline. V was pared by 3 bases and J by 0 bases, with 5 bases between. The CDR3 consists of 14 residues. As DNA, the CDR3 is TGCGCCAGCAGTGACGGGTCAACTAATGAAAAACTGTTTTTT. This encodes CASSDGSTNEKLFF.

The rearrangement links TRBV5-1 to TRBJ2-1; possibly TRBD2 for D (6 bases). This CDR3 contains 16 residues. Looked up from germline, CDR1 is SGHRS and CDR2 is YFSETQ. V was trimmed by 4 bases and J by 5 bases, leaving 19 bases between them. The CDR3 loop is CASSRPGGALNNEQFF. The CDR3 DNA reads as TGCGCCAGCAGCAGACCGGGCGGGGCCTTAAACAATGAGCAGTTCTTC.

For this clonotype: One end of the junction varies from germline; a read error may be responsible. The V gene is TRBV9, the J gene TRBJ1-4; a weak D match, TRBD1 (6 bases). The CDR3 loop spans 15 amino acids. Germline V gives CDR1 SGDLS, CDR2 YYNGEE. CDR3 nucleotides: TGTGCCAGCAGCGTCGGACAGCTCGGGGGGTCCGGGGGCCTGTTT. Translated: CASSVGQLGGSGGLF.

This clonotype was seen more than once but under ten times. The CDR3 reads CASSQLIQGSYGYTF. CDR3 nucleotide sequence: TGCGCCAGCAGCCAACTTATACAGGGGAGCTATGGCTACACCTTC. The rearrangement joins TRBV4-1 to TRBJ1-2, with TRBD1 matching 7 bases. Germline-derived CDR1 and CDR2 are MGHRA and YSYEKL. The V gene end was trimmed by 2 bases and the J gene end by 4 bases; junction bases not matched to a gene: 7. The CDR3 runs to 15 residues.

This chain joins TRBV24-1 and TRBJ2-1; D is unresolved. Germline lookup yields CDR1 KGHDR and CDR2 SFDVKD. This CDR3 has 12 residues. Trimming took 3 bases from V and 7 from J, leaving 6 bases between them. The CDR3 DNA sequence: TGTGCCACCAGTGATCACGGGAATGAGCAGTTCTTC. Protein: CATSDHGNEQFF.

This chain connects TRBV20-1 to TRBJ1-6; 7 bases align to TRBD1. The CDR3 length is 12 residues. Germline V gene lookup returns CDR1 DFQATT and CDR2 SNEGSKA (reference sequence). The J segment lost 7 bases and the V segment lost 5 bases, leaving 2 bases of the junction unmatched. The CDR3 sequence is CSARDRNSPLHF. The CDR3 coding sequence is TGCAGTGCTCGGGACAGAAATTCACCCCTCCACTTT.

The chain is built from TRBV20-1 and TRBJ1-2; TRBD1 agrees at 7 bases. The CDR3 totals 15 residues. V shed 4 bases and J 2 bases; nucleotides not matched to a gene: 10. CDR1 and CDR2 (germline): DFQATT, SNEGSKA (reference sequence). The CDR3 DNA follows: TGCAGTGCTATTCGCTCACTGACAGGGAACTATGGCTACACCTTC. It is translated as CSAIRSLTGNYGYTF.

The chain has TRBV19 and TRBJ1-4, with D unclear. Trimming removed 5 bases from V and 5 bases from J, with 9 bases in between. CDR3 length: 13 residues. Germline V gene data show CDR1 as LNHDA and CDR2 as SQIVND (reference sequence). In DNA, the CDR3 is TGTGCCAGTAGTGTCGGTCTCAATGAAAAACTGTTTTTT. It codes for CASSVGLNEKLFF. The whole variable domain, filled in from reference TRBV19 and TRBJ1-4, reads DGGITQSPKYLFRKEGQNVTLSCEQNLNHDAMYWYRQDPGQGLRLIYYSQIVNDFQKGDIAEGYSVSREKKESFPLTVTSAQKNPTAFYLCASSVGLNEKLFFGSGTQLSVL.

The V gene is TRBV11-2, the J gene TRBJ2-7; D ambiguous. This CDR3 has 10 residues. Per germline, CDR1 SGHAT and CDR2 FQNNGV. V lost 5 bases and J 9 bases, leaving 8 bases between the germline ends. CDR3 region: CASSTLGQYF. Here the CDR3 DNA reads TGTGCCAGCAGCACCCTCGGGCAGTACTTC.

The chain carries TRBV12-3 or TRBV12-4 and TRBJ2-1; no clear D. CDR3 length: 11 residues. Deletions cut 4 bases from V and 9 bases from J, with 7 bases between. The CDR3 coding sequence is TGTGCCAGCAGTTCCCTTGGTGAGCAGTTCTTC. This sequence encodes CASSSLGEQFF.

The chain is built from TRBV2 and TRBJ2-2; D is undetermined. CDR1 is SNHLY and CDR2 is FYNNEI in the germline V gene. V shed 7 bases and J shed 4 bases, with 4 bases lying between them. The CDR3 extends over 11 amino acids. CDR3 sequence: CASTATGELFF. CDR3 sequence (DNA): TGTGCCAGCACTGCCACCGGGGAGCTGTTTTTT.

This clonotype showed up just once. This chain's CDR3 is CAVQTLNTGELFF. The CDR3 coding sequence is TGCGCCGTCCAGACCCTAAACACCGGGGAGCTGTTTTTT. The rearrangement uses TRBV20-1 and TRBJ2-2; D is ambiguous. In germline, CDR1 is DFQATT, CDR2 SNEGSKA (reference sequence). This CDR3 contains 13 residues.

V and J are TRBV5-5 and TRBJ2-7; 8 bases match TRBD1. From germline, CDR1 is SGHKS and CDR2 YYEKEE (reference sequence). CDR3 length: 13 residues. The J segment lost 4 bases and the V segment lost 6 bases, leaving 6 bases of the junction unmatched. The CDR3 reads CASTLRQGYEQYF. The CDR3 nucleotides are TGTGCCAGCACCTTAAGACAGGGGTACGAGCAGTACTTC.

This clonotype was recorded at least ten times. The gene calls are TRBV11-2 and TRBJ2-1; possibly TRBD1 or TRBD2 for D (7 bases each). This CDR3 has 15 residues. Germline CDR1 SGHAT, CDR2 FQNNGV. V was cut by 5 bases and J by 5 bases, with 16 bases left in between. This CDR3 is CASSPPRGGDNEQFF. Here the CDR3 DNA reads TGTGCCAGCAGCCCCCCCAGGGGGGGGGACAATGAGCAGTTCTTC.

The CDR3 reads CASSPAALAEEQFF. The CDR3 DNA reads TGCGCCAGCAGCCCAGCCGCCCTAGCGGAGGAGCAGTTCTTC. This chain joins TRBV4-1 and TRBJ2-1; 7 bases are shared with TRBD2. CDR1 is MGHRA, CDR2 YSYEKL, per germline. CDR3 length: 14 amino acids. The junction had 10 bases not matched to a gene; V was cut back by 4 bases and J by 10 bases.

At least ten counts were recorded for this clonotype. The J gene is TRBJ2-7, the V gene TRBV27; D not resolved. CDR1 is MNHEY, CDR2 SMNVEV, per germline (reference sequence). Trimming removed 0 bases from V and 4 bases from J, with 4 bases in between. CDR3 length: 12 residues. In nucleotides, the CDR3 is TGTGCCAGCAGTTTATCGGGGTACGAGCAGTACTTC. It is translated as CASSLSGYEQYF.

This clonotype was observed at least ten times. CDR3 bases: TGTGCCAGCAACGGACAGGGAACCTACAATGAGCAGTTCTTC. Translation: CASNGQGTYNEQFF. This rearrangement joins TRBV6-6 to TRBJ2-1, with TRBD1 matching over 8 bases. The junction had 4 bases not matched to a gene; V was cut back by 7 bases and J by 2 bases. The germline CDR1 and CDR2 sequences are MNHNY and SVGAGI (reference sequence). There are 14 residues in the CDR3.

V gene TRBV2 combines with J gene TRBJ2-5, with D possibly being TRBD2 (5 bases). Trimming pared 7 bases from V and 3 bases from J, leaving 21 bases between. Germline V gene data show CDR1 as SNHLY and CDR2 as FYNNEI. The CDR3 is 16 amino acids. The CDR3 DNA reads as TGTGCCAGCAATGGTGTCAAGCGGCCTTGGGAAGAGACCCAGTACTTC. It codes for CASNGVKRPWEETQYF.

CDR3 bases: TGCAGTGCTAGAGGGCTATTGGGACAGGGGGCCGGGGAGCTGTTTTTT. This codes for CSARGLLGQGAGELFF. The J gene is TRBJ2-2, the V gene TRBV20-1; 11 positions match TRBD1. Germline V gene data show CDR1 as DFQATT and CDR2 as SNEGSKA (reference sequence). With V trimmed by 1 base and J by 6 bases, 7 bases remained unmatched. This CDR3 region has 16 residues.